Listed below are T cell receptor beta chains from one sample, sequenced in a study of immune evolution from preneoplasia to lung adenocarcinoma. Profiled with immunoSEQ multiplex PCR; TCRdb holds only in-frame clones, not every one. The sample shows over 13,000 clones, 75% to 90% of them seen only once. The material sequenced was FFPE minimally invasive lung adenocarcinoma tissue. These receptors came from a person aged 70 to 79 with lung adenocarcinoma. Both conserved end residues are part of each CDR3. D genes are given only for firm matches. Size tells how often a clone was seen (once, few, many) or the class of an expanded clone, and some rows leave it out.

j_call v_call d_call clone_size cdr3_aa cdr3_nt
TRBJ2-2 TRBV25-1 . . CASSEEGRGTGELFF TGTGCCAGCAGTGAAGAGGGCCGGGGCACCGGGGAGCTGTTTTTT
TRBJ2-7 TRBV27 . . CASRVGGGGLFEQYF TGTGCCAGCAGAGTGGGAGGGGGGGGCCTCTTCGAGCAGTACTTC
TRBJ1-1 TRBV25-1 . . CASSDGGKDTEAFF TGTGCCAGCAGTGACGGGGGGAAGGACACTGAAGCTTTCTTT
TRBJ2-1 TRBV28 . . CASSLVSNPTDEQFF TGTGCCAGCAGTCTCGTTTCCAACCCCACCGATGAGCAGTTCTTC
TRBJ1-5 TRBV5-6 TRBD1 . CASSLMGQGTFVNQPQHF TGTGCCAGCAGCTTGATGGGACAGGGGACCTTCGTCAATCAGCCCCAGCATTTT
TRBJ2-3 TRBV7-9 . . CASSFGIGVTDTQYF TGTGCCAGCAGCTTTGGTATCGGGGTCACAGATACGCAGTATTTT
TRBJ2-2 TRBV19 TRBD1 . CASSIPQGERTGELFF TGTGCCAGTAGTATCCCGCAGGGGGAAAGGACCGGGGAGCTGTTTTTT
TRBJ1-2 TRBV7-9 . . CASGLLGAEDGYTF TGTGCCAGCGGCCTACTAGGGGCAGAGGATGGCTACACCTTC
TRBJ2-3 TRBV9 . . CASSEGFTDTQYF TGTGCCAGCAGCGAAGGATTCACAGATACGCAGTATTTT
TRBJ1-3 TRBV25-1 . . CASSEGGQGNTIYF TGTGCCAGCAGTGAAGGGGGCCAAGGAAACACCATATATTTT
TRBJ2-7 TRBV11-1 . . CASSFLQGYEQYF TGTGCCAGCAGCTTTTTACAGGGATACGAGCAGTACTTC
TRBJ1-3 TRBV7-6 . . CASSLGDNSGNTIYF TGTGCCAGCAGCTTGGGTGACAACTCTGGAAACACCATATATTTT
TRBJ2-5 TRBV10-1 . . CASSGIRLETQYF TGCGCCAGCAGTGGGATCAGGCTTGAGACCCAGTACTTC
TRBJ2-7 TRBV6-5 TRBD2 . CASSYGASGQYEQYF TGTGCCAGCAGTTACGGGGCTAGCGGACAATACGAGCAGTACTTC
TRBJ1-2 TRBV19 TRBD1 . CASSRGQGNYGYTF TGTGCCAGTAGTCGGGGACAGGGCAACTATGGCTACACCTTC
TRBJ2-5 TRBV21-1 . . CASSTSSGEGETQYF TGTGCCAGCAGCACCTCTAGCGGGGAAGGGGAGACCCAGTACTTC
TRBJ1-6 TRBV28 . . CASSWDGNSPLHF TGTGCCAGCAGTTGGGACGGAAATTCACCCCTCCACTTT
TRBJ1-2 TRBV28 TRBD1 once CASSRGQGYGYTF TGTGCCAGCAGCCGAGGACAGGGCTATGGCTACACCTTC
TRBJ1-5 TRBV28 . once CASREGGHQPQHF TGTGCCAGCAGGGAGGGGGGTCACCAGCCCCAGCATTTT
TRBJ2-3 TRBV7-3 . . CASSPLPDSTDTQYF TGTGCCAGCAGCCCTCTCCCTGATAGCACAGATACGCAGTATTTT
TRBJ1-1 TRBV11-2 . . CASRGSEAFF TGTGCCAGCAGGGGATCTGAAGCTTTCTTT
TRBJ2-7 TRBV9 . . CASSVGGWSYEQYF TGTGCCAGCAGCGTAGGGGGCTGGTCCTACGAGCAGTACTTC
TRBJ1-1 TRBV6-5 . . CASSYVGGKGTEAFF TGTGCCAGCAGTTACGTCGGGGGGAAGGGCACTGAAGCTTTTTTT
TRBJ2-7 TRBV5-6 . . CASSYGNSYEQYF TGTGCCAGCAGCTACGGGAATTCCTACGAGCAGTACTTC
TRBJ1-2 TRBV10-3 . once CAISDGETYGYTF TGTGCCATCAGTGATGGAGAAACCTATGGCTACACCTTC
TRBJ1-2 TRBV7-8 TRBD1 . CASSRPTGSYGYTF TGTGCCAGCAGCAGACCGACAGGGAGCTATGGCTACACCTTC
TRBJ1-4 TRBV7-9 TRBD1 . CASSWTGATNEKLFF TGTGCCAGCAGCTGGACAGGGGCAACTAATGAAAAACTGTTTTTT
TRBJ2-1 TRBV29-1 TRBD1 . CSVELTGSHEQFF TGCAGCGTTGAACTGACAGGGAGTCATGAGCAGTTCTTC
TRBJ2-1 TRBV5-5 TRBD2 . CASSRPGGSSYNEQFF TGTGCCAGCAGCCGACCCGGGGGGAGCTCCTACAATGAGCAGTTCTTC
TRBJ1-1 TRBV7-8 . few CASSLAGVEAFF TGTGCCAGCAGCTTAGCGGGGGTAGAAGCTTTCTTT
TRBJ1-6 TRBV7-9 TRBD1 . CASSLPGTGGGSPLHF TGTGCCAGCAGCCTACCTGGGACAGGCGGAGGTTCACCCCTCCACTTT
TRBJ1-6 TRBV7-9 . . CASSRGGDSPLHF TGTGCCAGCAGCCGGGGGGGCGATTCACCCCTCCACTTT
TRBJ2-3 TRBV6-5 . . CASSTQESTDTQYF TGTGCCAGCAGTACCCAGGAGAGCACAGATACGCAGTATTTT
TRBJ1-6 TRBV28 TRBD1 . CASRLTGPNSPLHF TGTGCCAGCAGATTGACAGGGCCTAATTCACCCCTCCACTTT
TRBJ1-2 TRBV12-5 . few CASGLQNYGYTF TGTGCTAGTGGTTTACAGAATTATGGCTACACCTTC
TRBJ1-1 TRBV13 . . CASTVQPDYTEAFF TGTGCCAGCACCGTACAACCCGATTACACTGAAGCTTTCTTT
TRBJ2-5 TRBV28 TRBD1 . CASRDRETQYF TGTGCCAGCCGGGACAGAGAGACCCAGTACTTC
TRBJ1-2 TRBV19 TRBD1 . CASSPGTGGNYGYTF TGTGCCAGTAGTCCCGGGACAGGGGGCAACTATGGCTACACCTTC
TRBJ2-7 TRBV30 . . CAWTFGVERQWGEQYF TGTGCCTGGACCTTCGGAGTGGAACGACAGTGGGGCGAGCAGTACTTC
TRBJ2-2 TRBV25-1 TRBD1 . CASSGGQGKVHTGELFF TGTGCCAGCAGTGGGGGACAGGGAAAGGTGCACACCGGGGAGCTGTTTTTT
TRBJ1-2 TRBV19 . . CASKGVDSAPYGYTF TGTGCCAGTAAAGGGGTCGACAGTGCCCCATATGGCTACACCTTC
TRBJ2-7 TRBV30 . few CAWKASISSYEQYF TGTGCCTGGAAAGCCAGTATAAGCTCCTACGAGCAGTACTTC
TRBJ2-2 TRBV5-1 TRBD1 once CASSRGQVPGELFF TGCGCCAGCAGCAGGGGACAGGTCCCCGGGGAGCTGTTTTTT
TRBJ2-7 TRBV6-6 TRBD1 . CASCAGQAYEQYF TGTGCCAGCTGCGCGGGACAGGCCTACGAGCAGTACTTC
TRBJ2-1 TRBV13 TRBD2 . CASSRIQGTLTSGRWNEQFF TGTGCCAGCAGCCGTATACAGGGTACGTTAACTAGCGGGAGGTGGAATGAGCAGTTCTTC
TRBJ1-2 TRBV28 . . CASSSQNYGYTF TGTGCCAGCAGTTCACAGAACTATGGCTACACCTTC